Listed here is a single TCR beta chain. The sample has other DNA sequences that encode this CDR3 too. V was shortened by 1 base and J by 4 bases, with 5 bases between the two germline ends. Germline V lookup: CDR1 SGHTA, CDR2 FQGNSA. The CDR3 spans 13 residues. This specimen comes from a study of blood T cell repertoires in COVID-19. Data came from immunoSEQ multiplex PCR; TCRdb stores just in-frame clones and leaves some out. The sample yields approximately 300,000 clones, about 90% seen once. The sample consisted of peripheral blood. The chain links TRBV7-2 to TRBJ1-5; D remains unclear. This sequence originates from a woman aged 30 to 39 with COVID-19, enrolled during active disease. CDR3 nucleotides: TGTGCCAGCAGCTTAGACCGGAATCAGCCCCAGCATTTT. It yields the protein CASSLDRNQPQHF. Using reference TRBV7-2 and TRBJ1-5 for the parts outside the CDR3, the full variable domain is GAGVSQSPSNKVTEKGKDVELRCDPISGHTALYWYRQSLGQGLEFLIYFQGNSAPDKSGLPSDRFSAERTGGSVSTLTIQRTQQEDSAVYLCASSLDRNQPQHFGDGTRLSIL.